This T cell receptor (beta chain) originates from a study of blood T cells in healthy people across ages. The CDR3 extends over 18 amino acids. Germline V gene sequence: CDR1 MDHEN, CDR2 SYDVKM. V gave up 4 bases and J gave up 7 bases; unmatched junction bases: 18. Primers used in a second PCR of roughly 6 to 11 cycles were a sample-barcoded 5' primer and a J-beta primer mix. Each cDNA molecule carried a tag from a template-switch adaptor that contained 12 random nucleotides. MiXCR, applied by TCRdb to the 5' RACE reads, yields one record per CDR3 protein. The top ten hold under 30% of the sample, which has 1.8 million or so distinct CDR3 sequences, about 39% seen once.

The sequence came from a human donor in good health. The chain has TRBV28 and TRBJ1-4; TRBD1 matches at 7 bases. Sequences were obtained from blood. The CDR3 sequence is CASSSAIADREGGEKLFF. CDR3 in DNA: TGTGCCAGCAGTTCCGCCATTGCCGACAGGGAGGGGGGTGAAAAACTGTTTTTT.